The next 11 T cell receptor beta chains were all read from a single sample in a study of cytomegalovirus exposure and HLA in healthy donors. The PCR had 60 Vbeta and 13 Jbeta primers. Clones were sequenced by immunoSEQ multiplex PCR, and TCRdb holds only the in-frame ones, with some missing. The sample comprises roughly 100,000 clones, roughly 85% of which are singletons, and roughly 5% rests with the top ten. What was sequenced was PBMCs. These receptors were collected from a man in his sixties in good health and CMV-seropositive.

This chain connects TRBV6-1 to TRBJ1-2; a possible D gene is TRBD1 (5 bases). The length of the CDR3 is 14 residues. Germline assignment: CDR1 MNHNS and CDR2 SASEGT. V was shortened by 2 bases and J by 3 bases, with 10 bases between the two germline ends. CDR3 in amino acids: CASSETGGDYGYTF. The DNA of the CDR3 is TGTGCCAGCAGTGAAACGGGGGGGGACTATGGCTACACCTTC.

In nucleotides, the CDR3 is TGTGCCAGCAGCTTTCGGACAGCCTATAATTCACCCCTCCACTTT. Protein product: CASSFRTAYNSPLHF. The rearrangement uses TRBV7-6 and TRBJ1-6, with a possible D match to TRBD1 (6 bases). V was clipped by 3 bases and J by 2 bases, with 8 bases between them. The CDR3 length is 15 residues. CDR1 and CDR2 from the germline V gene are SGHVS and FNYEAQ.

The chain is built from TRBV28 and TRBJ2-7; 10 bases are shared with TRBD1. Trimming cost V 3 bases and J 4 bases; bases outside gene matches: 6. Germline loops: CDR1 MDHEN, CDR2 SYDVKM. The CDR3 spans 15 residues. CDR3 protein: CASSFPGTGVYEQYF. The CDR3 DNA follows: TGTGCCAGCAGTTTCCCCGGGACAGGGGTTTACGAGCAGTACTTC.

The chain uses TRBV5-1 and TRBJ1-1; 7 bases agree with TRBD1. This CDR3 comprises 13 residues. CDR1 and CDR2 from the germline V gene are SGHRS and YFSETQ. Trimming took 6 bases from V and 2 from J; bases not matched to a gene: 4. DNA for the CDR3: TGCGCCAGCATCAGGGGGGATAACACTGAAGCTTTCTTT. Its translation: CASIRGDNTEAFF.

The chain is built from TRBV27 and TRBJ1-5; D not resolved. Germline CDR1 MNHEY, CDR2 SMNVEV (reference sequence). The CDR3 contains 16 residues. Trimming cost V 2 bases and J 2 bases, with 13 bases left between them. CDR3 sequence (DNA): TGTGCCAGCAGTTTACGTCCGTGGCAGGGCAATCAGCCCCAGCATTTT. The encoded protein is CASSLRPWQGNQPQHF.

The V call is TRBV6-1, the J call TRBJ1-2, with a weak D call TRBD1 (6 bases). This CDR3 is built from 13 residues. The germline CDR1 and CDR2 sequences are MNHNS and SASEGT. V was cut by 3 bases and J by 7 bases, with 12 bases left in between. The CDR3 DNA sequence: TGTGCCAGCAGTGATCAGGGGCAAGGTGGCTACACCTTC. Amino acid sequence: CASSDQGQGGYTF.

This chain uses TRBV6-5 with TRBJ1-2; no clear D gene. Trimming cost V 4 bases and J 6 bases, with 18 bases left between them. CDR3 length: 15 residues. CDR1 and CDR2 (germline): MNHEY, SVGAGI. The CDR3 bases are TGTGCCAGCAGTTCCCTCTCGACATCTGCCCATGGCTACACCTTC. Its translation is CASSSLSTSAHGYTF.

The chain joins TRBV28 to TRBJ1-4; TRBD1 is a possible D gene (6 bases). Germline V gene data show CDR1 as MDHEN and CDR2 as SYDVKM. Trimming pared 4 bases from V and 7 bases from J, leaving 19 bases between. The CDR3 is 16 amino acids. The CDR3, as DNA: TGTGCCAGCAGTTCGAACGCGGACAGCCCTGGTGAAAAACTGTTTTTT. Its protein product is CASSSNADSPGEKLFF. The complete variable domain, with remaining parts taken from reference TRBV28 and TRBJ1-4, reads DVKVTQSSRYLVKRTGEKVFLECVQDMDHENMFWYRQDPGLGLRLIYFSYDVKMKEKGDIPEGYSVSREKKERFSLILESASTNQTSMYLCASSSNADSPGEKLFFGSGTQLSVL.

This sequence joins TRBV15 and TRBJ1-1; D uncertain. This CDR3 contains 15 residues. Germline V gene sequence: CDR1 LNHNV, CDR2 YYDKDF (reference sequence). Trimming removed 5 bases from V and 4 bases from J, with 17 bases in between. The CDR3, as DNA: TGTGCCACCAGCGGCAGTACCTGGCGGTCCACTGAAGCTTTCTTT. It yields the protein CATSGSTWRSTEAFF.

V usage is TRBV6-5 and J usage is TRBJ2-5; TRBD2 might be the D (5 bases). The CDR3 covers 14 residues. CDR1 is MNHEY and CDR2 is SVGAGI in the germline V gene. V lost 0 bases and J 6 bases, leaving 11 bases between the germline ends. Here the CDR3 DNA reads TGTGCCAGCAGTTACTCCGGGGAGATAAAGACCCAGTACTTC. Protein sequence: CASSYSGEIKTQYF.

V usage is TRBV15 and J usage is TRBJ2-3, with TRBD2 identical over 14 bases. Germline CDR1 LNHNV, CDR2 YYDKDF (reference sequence). The CDR3 sequence is 20 residues long. The ends lost 0 bases at V and 2 bases at J; junction bases unmatched: 10. DNA for the CDR3: TGTGCCACCAGCAGAGAATACGGATGGACTAGCGGGGGGACCACAGATACGCAGTATTTT. Protein product: CATSREYGWTSGGTTDTQYF.